One sample yielded the 5 T cell receptor beta chains listed below, sequenced in a study of a mutant IDH1 vaccine in newly diagnosed glioma. The method was immunoSEQ multiplex PCR; TCRdb's version includes in-frame clones alone and lacks a portion of them. The sample holds around 56,000 clones, 75% to 95% seen once. Documented time point: baseline, week 1 (first vaccination visit). Treatment specified: pre-vaccination baseline after standard-of-care therapy. The input for sequencing was PBMCs, taken from a glioma patient treated with radiotherapy, temozolomide or both. Receptors originate from a man aged 50 or older with glioma.

The chain carries TRBV19 and TRBJ2-7; D possibly corresponds to TRBD1 (6 bases). V was cut by 1 base and J by 7 bases, with 14 bases left in between. CDR3 length: 14 amino acids. Looked up from germline, CDR1 is LNHDA and CDR2 is SQIVND (reference sequence). CDR3 region: CASSIAAGAREQYF. The CDR3 coding sequence is TGTGCCAGTAGTATAGCGGCAGGGGCTAGGGAGCAGTACTTC.

The chain recombines TRBV6-6 with TRBJ2-7; perhaps TRBD1 as D (6 bases). V lost 6 bases to trimming and J lost 0 bases, with 15 bases between them. The CDR3 runs to 15 residues. The germline V gene encodes CDR1 MNHNY and CDR2 SVGAGI (reference sequence). As DNA, the CDR3 is TGTGCCAGCAGCCAGGGGACGCCGAGCTCCTACGAGCAGTACTTC. This gives the protein CASSQGTPSSYEQYF.

The V gene is TRBV6-6, the J gene TRBJ1-2; 10 bases map to TRBD1. Germline CDR1 reads MNHNY; CDR2 reads SVGAGI (reference sequence). This CDR3 comprises 16 residues. V was pared by 6 bases and J by 3 bases, with 10 bases of the junction left unmatched. The CDR3 DNA reads TGTGCCAGCAGCGCCGGGACAGGGGACGGACACTATGGCTACACCTTC. Translating it yields CASSAGTGDGHYGYTF.

The genes are TRBV19 and TRBJ1-1; TRBD1 agrees at 7 bases. CDR1 and CDR2 (germline): LNHDA, SQIVND (reference sequence). Germline trimming cut 6 bases from V and 11 bases from J; bases unmatched to any gene: 9. This CDR3 is built from 12 residues. The chain's CDR3 is CASSEDRRGAFF. The CDR3 DNA is TGTGCCAGTAGCGAGGACAGGAGGGGTGCTTTCTTT.

The chain combines TRBV15 with TRBJ2-3; a weak D match, TRBD1 (5 bases). Germline V gives CDR1 LNHNV, CDR2 YYDKDF (reference sequence). This CDR3 has 14 residues. V was clipped by 1 base and J by 3 bases, with 8 bases between them. The CDR3 sequence: CATSRGTPTDTQYF. DNA of the CDR3: TGTGCCACCAGCAGAGGGACACCTACAGATACGCAGTATTTT.